This T cell receptor beta chain was identified during a study of shared clonotypes between healthy human individuals. Study-level information: For every donor, three CD4 naive, three CD4 memory, two CD8 naive and one CD8 memory plates were used.

General study results and limits: The low donor count limited represented genetic and exposure-history diversity. Estimated clonotype richness was generally higher in naive than memory subsets.

In the authors' workflow: With immunoSEQ giving junction-only sequences and no quality scores, filtering differed. The assay was immunoSEQ multiplex PCR, and TCRdb's table has in-frame clones only and misses some. That table is the source of V, J and clone size, and D and trimming were worked out from the DNA. The sample has 1.5 million to 2.5 million clones, about 95% seen once. Naive-designated CD8 cells lacked CD45RO, were positively enriched for CCR7, and omitted terminally differentiated effector memory CD45RA+ cells. This clone turned up a few times. Its antigen is unidentified. Other DNA variants within this sample encode the same CDR3. The clonotype originates from a man younger than 30 in good health. The sequencing input was naive CD8+ T cells sorted from blood.

As DNA, the CDR3 is TGCGCCAGCAGCCAAGACAGGACAGGGGGCACTGAAGCTTTCTTT. Its translation is CASSQDRTGGTEAFF. V gene TRBV4-1 combines with J gene TRBJ1-1; 10 nucleotides match TRBD1. This CDR3 is 15 amino acids long. Germline V gives CDR1 MGHRA, CDR2 YSYEKL. J gave up 4 bases and V 0 bases, and 2 bases lay outside the gene matches.